The next 26 T cell receptor beta chains were all read from a single sample in a study of shared clonotypes between healthy human individuals. TCRdb keeps only in-frame clones here, not all; method: immunoSEQ multiplex PCR. The data hold about 2.4 million clones, with roughly 93% observed a single time. Sequenced input: naive CD4+ T cells from PBMCs. This sample's subset: CD45RA+ positively selected. The receptors were gathered from a man aged 18 to 30 in good health. Some clones in this sample may be carry-over from other donors' samples.

The chain employs TRBV19 and TRBJ1-5; tentatively, D is TRBD1 (6 bases). CDR3 size: 14 residues. Per germline, CDR1 LNHDA and CDR2 SQIVND (reference sequence). With 6 bases removed from V and 6 bases from J, the gap between germline ends came to 15 bases. The CDR3 is CASSATGIFQPQHF. CDR3 coding DNA: TGTGCCAGTAGCGCGACAGGAATCTTTCAGCCCCAGCATTTT.

J is TRBJ2-3 and V is TRBV30; the D gene could be TRBD1 or TRBD2 (5 bases each). Trimming removed 2 bases at V and 8 bases at J, with 8 bases between. Germline V CDR1 and CDR2: GTSNPN, SVGIG (reference sequence). The CDR3 is made up of 11 amino acids. CDR3 sequence reads: CAWSSGSTQYF. The CDR3 DNA reads as TGTGCCTGGAGTTCAGGGAGTACGCAGTATTTT.

The chain recombines TRBV6-5 with TRBJ1-2, with D possibly being TRBD1 (6 bases). V was clipped by 6 bases and J by 8 bases, with 22 bases between them. Germline assignment: CDR1 MNHEY and CDR2 SVGAGI. This CDR3 is 15 amino acids long. CDR3 DNA sequence: TGTGCCAGCAGCTGGAGTCCCGGGGGCGCCGGCGGCTACACCTTC. This gives the protein CASSWSPGGAGGYTF.

The CDR3 region has the DNA TGTGCCAGCAGGCGACAGGGACTTGGAAACACCATATATTTT. Its protein is CASRRQGLGNTIYF. The rearrangement uses TRBV7-9 and TRBJ1-3; 7 bases line up with TRBD1. The germline CDR1 and CDR2 sequences are SEHNR and FQNEAQ (reference sequence). The CDR3 consists of 14 residues. The ends lost 6 bases at V and 3 bases at J; junction bases unmatched: 5.

The rearrangement joins TRBV28 to TRBJ1-2, with D unclear. The V end was cut by 8 bases, the J end by 7 bases, with 20 bases between. Per germline, CDR1 MDHEN and CDR2 SYDVKM. This CDR3 has 14 amino acids. The DNA for the CDR3 is TGTGCCAGCGGCGGACCGGGAACCCCCTCTGGCTACACCTTC. It codes for CASGGPGTPSGYTF.

The gene calls are TRBV2 and TRBJ1-4, with D possibly matching TRBD1 (6 bases). The CDR3 consists of 15 residues. V gave up 3 bases and J gave up 7 bases, with 15 bases separating them. Germline-derived CDR1 and CDR2 are SNHLY and FYNNEI. CDR3 sequence: CASSDSGQGFEKLFF. For the CDR3, the DNA is TGTGCCAGCAGTGACTCAGGGCAGGGGTTTGAAAAACTGTTTTTT.

This chain links TRBV29-1 with TRBJ2-5; TRBD2 matches at 9 bases. The CDR3 is 12 amino acids. Germline assignment: CDR1 SQVTM and CDR2 ANQGSEA. V shed 7 bases, J shed 5 bases, and the junction held 5 bases outside the gene matches. CDR3: CSAVSGSETQYF. The CDR3 bases are TGCAGCGCTGTTAGCGGGAGTGAGACCCAGTACTTC.

The chain recombines TRBV4-2 with TRBJ2-2, with D tentatively TRBD2 (5 bases). Trimming pared 4 bases from V and 5 bases from J, leaving 14 bases between. The germline V gene encodes CDR1 LGHNA and CDR2 YNFKEQ. This CDR3 has 15 residues. The CDR3 protein is CASSLRAGSTGELFF. CDR3 DNA: TGTGCCAGCAGCCTCCGGGCGGGTAGTACCGGGGAGCTGTTTTTT.

J is TRBJ1-1 and V is TRBV5-1; D gene uncertain. The CDR3 covers 14 residues. Trimming took 5 bases from V and 3 from J, leaving 14 bases between them. Looked up from germline, CDR1 is SGHRS and CDR2 is YFSETQ. CDR3 protein: CASRTHDLDTEAFF. For the CDR3, the DNA is TGCGCCAGCAGAACACACGACTTAGACACTGAAGCTTTCTTT.

The V call is TRBV5-1, the J call TRBJ1-2; D remains unclear. CDR1 is SGHRS, CDR2 YFSETQ, per germline. V was trimmed by 4 bases and J by 8 bases, leaving 15 bases between them. The CDR3 contains 13 residues. The DNA of the CDR3 is TGCGCCAGCAGCCCTGACAAATACAAAGGCTACACCTTC. Translation gives CASSPDKYKGYTF.

The genes are TRBV19 and TRBJ1-4; D is uncertain. The CDR3 is made up of 14 amino acids. The V end lost 8 bases, the J end lost 7 bases, and 17 bases lay between the germline ends. Per the germline V gene, CDR1 is LNHDA and CDR2 is SQIVND (reference sequence). The CDR3 nucleotides read TGTGCCAGTGCGCGGGAAGGCGTAGGTGAAAAACTGTTTTTT. Its translation: CASAREGVGEKLFF.

The V call is TRBV27, the J call TRBJ2-7; D may match TRBD1 or TRBD2 (6 bases each). Trimming cost V 6 bases and J 0 bases, with 15 bases left between them. The CDR3 totals 15 residues. In germline, CDR1 is MNHEY, CDR2 SMNVEV (reference sequence). Written as DNA, the CDR3 is TGTGCCAGCAGGCATAGGGGGGACGGCTCCTACGAGCAGTACTTC. Translated: CASRHRGDGSYEQYF.

The CDR3 protein is CASRGTSGTYEQYF. In DNA form, the CDR3 reads TGCGCCAGCAGGGGGACTAGCGGGACCTACGAGCAGTACTTC. This sequence joins TRBV5-1 and TRBJ2-7, with 13 bases fitting TRBD2. V shed 5 bases and J 2 bases; nucleotides not matched to a gene: 1. Germline V lookup: CDR1 SGHRS, CDR2 YFSETQ. The CDR3 contains 14 residues.

This rearrangement joins TRBV6-6 to TRBJ1-3, with TRBD1 as a possible D gene (5 bases). Germline V gives CDR1 MNHNY, CDR2 SVGAGI (reference sequence). The length of the CDR3 is 13 residues. V lost 4 bases, J lost 5 bases, and 9 bases lay in between. CDR3 bases: TGTGCCAGCAGTTCCCAGGGAAGAAACACCATATATTTT. It specifies CASSSQGRNTIYF.

As regards this clone: Germline is not matched at one junction end, which may reflect a read error. The chain joins TRBV6-5 to TRBJ2-2; D remains ambiguous. In germline, CDR1 is MNHEY, CDR2 SVGAGI. The CDR3 length is 14 residues. The DNA of the CDR3 is TGTGCCGGCAGGCCAAGACAGAACACCGGGGAGCTGTTTTTT. It is translated as CAGRPRQNTGELFF.

V usage is TRBV30 and J usage is TRBJ2-3, with D possibly being TRBD2 (6 bases). This CDR3 region has 15 residues. CDR1 is GTSNPN, CDR2 SVGIG, per germline (reference sequence). Trimming cost V 7 bases and J 0 bases, with 17 bases left between them. Written as DNA, the CDR3 is TGTGCCTCAAGCATTGGGACTGTCAGCACAGATACGCAGTATTTT. This encodes CASSIGTVSTDTQYF.

The genes are TRBV5-1 and TRBJ2-2, with 9 bases fitting TRBD2. With V trimmed by 3 bases and J by 4 bases, 4 bases remained unmatched. Germline V gene data show CDR1 as SGHRS and CDR2 as YFSETQ. The CDR3 totals 15 residues. The CDR3 reads CASSSLAGLTGELFF. As DNA, the CDR3 is TGCGCCAGCAGCTCACTAGCGGGCCTCACCGGGGAGCTGTTTTTT.

The chain recombines TRBV21-1 with TRBJ1-2; TRBD1, the table's D call, was not compared with the DNA. TRBV21-1 is a known pseudogene. There are 14 residues in the CDR3. CDR3 loop: CASSTDRGSYGYTF. Here the CDR3 DNA reads TGTGCCAGCAGCACCGACAGGGGGAGCTATGGCTACACCTTC.

The sample holds one count of this clone. The gene calls are TRBV11-2 and TRBJ2-4, with 10 bases fitting TRBD2. The ends lost 5 bases at V and 16 bases at J; junction bases unmatched: 11. Germline V gene sequence: CDR1 SGHAT, CDR2 FQNNGV. The CDR3 has 13 amino acids. The CDR3 region is CASSPTGTSVPYF. As DNA, the CDR3 is TGTGCCAGCAGCCCGACCGGGACTAGCGTCCCTTACTTC.

The chain has TRBV16 and TRBJ1-5; 12 bases are shared with TRBD1. Per germline, CDR1 KGHSY and CDR2 FQNENV. The junction had 5 bases not matched to a gene; V was cut back by 2 bases and J by 6 bases. The CDR3 is 16 amino acids. CDR3 sequence: CASSQRDRGRLQPQHF. Written as DNA, the CDR3 is TGTGCCAGCAGCCAAAGGGACAGGGGGCGTCTTCAGCCCCAGCATTTT.

This chain uses TRBV7-9 with TRBJ2-7; 14 bases are shared with TRBD2. Germline assignment: CDR1 SEHNR and CDR2 FQNEAQ (reference sequence). Trimming removed 2 bases from V and 3 bases from J; junction bases left unmatched: 12. The CDR3 loop spans 19 amino acids. The CDR3, as DNA: TGTGCCAGCAGCTTAAGAGGGCCGGGACTAGCGGGAGAGAACTACGAGCAGTACTTC. This translates into CASSLRGPGLAGENYEQYF.

The V call is TRBV21-1, the J call TRBJ1-4. TRBV21-1 is an annotated pseudogene. The CDR3 spans 13 residues. The CDR3 protein is CASSKVVDEKLFF. CDR3 nucleotides: TGTGCCAGCAGCAAAGTAGTGGACGAAAAACTGTTTTTT.

The chain employs TRBV2 and TRBJ2-1; 10 positions match TRBD1. The CDR3 is 15 amino acids. In germline, CDR1 is SNHLY, CDR2 FYNNEI. With 0 bases clipped from V and 5 bases from J, the junction kept 1 base outside the gene matches. CDR3 sequence: CASSEAGTGDNEQFF. In DNA, the CDR3 is TGTGCCAGCAGTGAAGCAGGGACAGGGGACAATGAGCAGTTCTTC. The variable domain in full, with the rest retrieved from reference TRBV2 and TRBJ2-1, is EPEVTQTPSHQVTQMGQEVILRCVPISNHLYFYWYRQILGQKVEFLVSFYNNEISEKSEIFDDQFSVERPDGSNFTLKIRSTKLEDSAMYFCASSEAGTGDNEQFFGPGTRLTVL.

The chain joins TRBV11-2 to TRBJ2-3; D not resolved. V was pared by 1 base and J by 5 bases, with 10 bases between. The CDR3 length is 14 residues. Looked up from germline, CDR1 is SGHAT and CDR2 is FQNNGV. CDR3 in amino acids: CASSLGWKEDTQYF. The CDR3, as DNA: TGTGCCAGCAGCTTAGGATGGAAAGAAGATACGCAGTATTTT.

The chain links TRBV2 to TRBJ1-1; no reliable D call. The germline gives CDR1 SNHLY, CDR2 FYNNEI. The length of the CDR3 is 12 residues. Trimming left V 8 bases short and J 1 base short, with 8 bases between. The CDR3 is CASGKRNTEAFF. DNA of the CDR3: TGTGCCAGCGGGAAGAGGAACACTGAAGCTTTCTTT. Combining the CDR3 with reference TRBV2 and TRBJ1-1 gives the whole variable domain EPEVTQTPSHQVTQMGQEVILRCVPISNHLYFYWYRQILGQKVEFLVSFYNNEISEKSEIFDDQFSVERPDGSNFTLKIRSTKLEDSAMYFCASGKRNTEAFFGQGTRLTVV.

The rearrangement joins TRBV28 to TRBJ1-2; no clear D. The CDR3 runs to 15 residues. Germline CDR1 MDHEN, CDR2 SYDVKM. Deletions cut 5 bases from V and 5 bases from J, with 18 bases between. CDR3: CASSPGGSVEYGYTF. The CDR3 DNA reads TGTGCCAGCAGTCCTGGAGGCAGTGTGGAGTATGGCTACACCTTC.